This is a list of T cell receptor beta chains from one sample in a study of blood T cell repertoires in COVID-19. Measured with immunoSEQ multiplex PCR; TCRdb has only the in-frame clones, and not every one. This table holds 50,000 to 70,000 clones, 79% found once. The sequenced sample was peripheral blood. These TCRs come from a man aged 60-69 years with acute or convalescent COVID-19. Both conserved end residues are part of each CDR3. The D gene is left open where the match is weak. Size tells how often a clone was seen (once, few, many) or the class of an expanded clone, and some rows leave it out.

clone_size,d_call,j_call,v_call,cdr3_nt,cdr3_aa
.,.,TRBJ2-5,TRBV5-4,TGTGCCAGCAGCTTGGGTCAGGGGGGCGAGACCCAGTACTTC,CASSLGQGGETQYF
.,.,TRBJ2-1,TRBV9,TGTGCCAGCAGCCAAGGGGGGGCGCGTCTATCCTACAATGAGCAGTTCTTC,CASSQGGARLSYNEQFF
.,.,TRBJ1-1,TRBV5-1,TGCGCCAGCAGCTCCAATACTCGGGTGGACACTGAAGCTTTCTTT,CASSSNTRVDTEAFF
.,TRBD1,TRBJ2-1,TRBV4-1,TGCGCCAGCAGACAATGGGACAGCCCCTACAATGAGCAGTTCTTC,CASRQWDSPYNEQFF
.,TRBD2,TRBJ2-7,TRBV6-5,TGTGCCAGCAGTTACTCCGGTCTCGGGGGGGAGCAGTACTTC,CASSYSGLGGEQYF
.,.,TRBJ1-1,TRBV4-3,TGCGCCAGCAGCCAAGAACAGGGAAGGACTGAAGCTTTCTTT,CASSQEQGRTEAFF
.,TRBD2,TRBJ2-1,TRBV5-4,TGTGCCAGCAGCCCTCCCCGGACTAGCGCAAACAATGAGCAGTTCTTC,CASSPPRTSANNEQFF
.,.,TRBJ2-1,TRBV5-4,TGTGCCAGCAGCTTAGGGGATAAGTCCTACAATGAGCAGTTCTTC,CASSLGDKSYNEQFF
.,TRBD2,TRBJ2-1,TRBV27,TGTGCCAGCAGAATTGGGACTAGCGGGGCCAATGAGCAGTTCTTC,CASRIGTSGANEQFF
.,.,TRBJ2-1,TRBV3-1/TRBV3-2,TGTGCCAGCAGCCACAGGGATGAGCAGTTCTTC,CASSHRDEQFF
once,.,TRBJ1-1,TRBV25-1,TGTGCCAGCAGTGAAGAGGCCAGCCTCAAAACTGAAGCTTTCTTT,CASSEEASLKTEAFF
.,TRBD1,TRBJ1-4,TRBV28,TGTGCCAGCACACGTCATCCGGGACAGGTTACCGTTAACGATGAAAAACTGTTTTTT,CASTRHPGQVTVNDEKLFF
.,.,TRBJ2-7,TRBV30,TGTGCCTGGAGTGTAAGCGGGACAAGCTACGAGCAGTACTTC,CAWSVSGTSYEQYF
.,TRBD1,TRBJ1-2,TRBV27,TGTGCCAGCGGGAAGGACAGGGCCGGTCGCTATGGCTACACCTTC,CASGKDRAGRYGYTF
.,TRBD2,TRBJ2-5,TRBV28,TGTGCCAGCAGTCGACTAGCGGGCCCTGGGGAGACCCAGTACTTC,CASSRLAGPGETQYF
.,.,TRBJ2-1,TRBV2,TGTGCAATGGGGGCGAATGAGCAGTTCTTC,CAMGANEQFF
.,.,TRBJ1-6,TRBV5-1,TGCGCCAGCAGCGACAGCGACTCCTATAATTCACCCCTCCACTTT,CASSDSDSYNSPLHF
.,TRBD2,TRBJ2-1,TRBV18,TGTGCCAGCTCACTTCATCTAGCGGGGGTTTACAATGAGCAGTTCTTC,CASSLHLAGVYNEQFF
.,.,TRBJ2-3,TRBV28,TGTGCCAGCAGTTCGCAGACAGATACGCAGTATTTT,CASSSQTDTQYF
.,.,TRBJ2-7,TRBV6-1,TGTGCCAGCAGTGAAAGCGTCTCCTACGAGCAGTACTTC,CASSESVSYEQYF
few,.,TRBJ1-1,TRBV5-1,TGCGCCAGCAGCTTAAACTTACTGAACACTGAAGCTTTCTTT,CASSLNLLNTEAFF
.,.,TRBJ1-1,TRBV9,TGTGCCAGCAGCGTAGACCCAGGGGCTATGAACACTGAAGCTTTCTTT,CASSVDPGAMNTEAFF
.,TRBD1,TRBJ1-1,TRBV7-2,TGTGCCAGCAGCTACCGGACAGGGGGCACTGAAGCTTTCTTT,CASSYRTGGTEAFF
.,.,TRBJ1-1,TRBV18,TGTGCCAGCTCCTCCCTACAGGGATTTACTACAAACACTGAAGCTTTCTTT,CASSSLQGFTTNTEAFF
.,.,TRBJ1-1,TRBV6-5,TGTGCCAGCAGCGGACAGTTGAACACTGAAGCTTTCTTT,CASSGQLNTEAFF
.,.,TRBJ2-1,TRBV11-3,TGTGCCAGCAGCACTCAACTAGGGAGCTCCTACAATGAGCAGTTCTTC,CASSTQLGSSYNEQFF
.,.,TRBJ2-5,TRBV27,TGTGCCAGCAGTTCCTACACAGATGATGTCGGTGAGACCCAGTACTTC,CASSSYTDDVGETQYF
.,TRBD1,TRBJ2-2,TRBV5-1,TGCGCCAGCAGCTGGACAGGGCCGAACACCGGGGAGCTGTTTTTT,CASSWTGPNTGELFF
.,.,TRBJ1-6,TRBV4-3,TGCGCCAGCAGCCAAGATCCGGGACATGGGAGCTCCTATAATTCACCCCTCCACTTT,CASSQDPGHGSSYNSPLHF
.,TRBD2,TRBJ2-1,TRBV3-1/TRBV3-2,TGTGCCAGCCAGAGGGAGGGAGGCGGTGAGCAGTTCTTC,CASQREGGGEQFF
.,.,TRBJ2-7,TRBV28,TGTGCCAGCAGTTTTGAGGCGTACGAGCAGTACTTC,CASSFEAYEQYF
.,.,TRBJ1-6,TRBV12-2,TGTGCAAGTCGCAAATGGGACAGGGGGCAGTCACCCCTCCACTTT,CASRKWDRGQSPLHF
once,.,TRBJ2-4,TRBV28,TGTGCCAGCCGCACAACCAGTCCAGGCAAAAACATTCAGTACTTC,CASRTTSPGKNIQYF
.,TRBD1,TRBJ1-4,TRBV9,TGTGCCAGCAGCGTAGTAAGGGGGCGATCATCTGCAACTAATGAAAAACTGTTTTTT,CASSVVRGRSSATNEKLFF
.,TRBD1,TRBJ1-6,TRBV6-5,TGTGCCAGCAGTTACTCGGGACAGAATAATTCACCCCTCCACTTT,CASSYSGQNNSPLHF
.,TRBD2,TRBJ2-1,TRBV20-1,TGCAGTGCTAGTAACCGACTAGCGGGAATGGGCAATGAGCAGTTCTTC,CSASNRLAGMGNEQFF
few,TRBD2,TRBJ2-1,TRBV9,TGTGCCAGCAGCCCTGGACTAGCGAGCTCCTACAATGAGCAGTTCTTC,CASSPGLASSYNEQFF
.,TRBD1,TRBJ1-4,TRBV5-5,TGTGCCAGCAGCTTGCAGGGACAGGGGAATGAAAAACTGTTTTTT,CASSLQGQGNEKLFF
.,TRBD1,TRBJ1-4,TRBV18,TGTGCCAGCTCACCTCCCGGGGGAGACAGGGGGCGAAAACTGTTTTTT,CASSPPGGDRGRKLFF
.,.,TRBJ1-1,TRBV5-4,TGTGCCAGCAGCTTCGGCAGGGAAGCTTTCTTT,CASSFGREAFF
.,.,TRBJ1-4,TRBV18,TGTGCCAGCTCACGACGGCAGGTGGGAGGGAGCAACGAAAAACTGTTTTTT,CASSRRQVGGSNEKLFF
.,.,TRBJ2-7,TRBV2,TGTGCCAGCAGCGCAGGGATCCCCTACGAGCAGTACTTC,CASSAGIPYEQYF
.,TRBD1,TRBJ1-5,TRBV27,TGTGCCAGCAGCGGATATCCGGGACAGACTAATCAGCCCCAGCATTTT,CASSGYPGQTNQPQHF
.,.,TRBJ2-1,TRBV7-3,TGTGCCAGCAGCCCGAGAGGGGGATTCGGTGAGCAGTTCTTC,CASSPRGGFGEQFF
.,.,TRBJ2-3,TRBV29-1,TGCAGCGTTGAACCCCCCTACAGCACCTATACGCAGTATTTT,CSVEPPYSTYTQYF
.,TRBD2,TRBJ2-1,TRBV6-4,TGTGCCAGCAGTATTAGCGGGAGGACGAGTGAGCAGTTCTTC,CASSISGRTSEQFF
.,TRBD1,TRBJ1-2,TRBV11-1,TGTGCCAGCAGCCCCTCGACAGGGGTAGATGGCTACACCTTC,CASSPSTGVDGYTF
.,.,TRBJ1-1,TRBV20-1,TGCAGTGCTAGGGAAGTCCGGGGGGCTTTCTTT,CSAREVRGAFF
.,.,TRBJ2-7,TRBV18,TGTGCCAGCTCACCCGGGACTGGGGATCTCTACGAGCAGTACTTC,CASSPGTGDLYEQYF
.,.,TRBJ1-1,TRBV5-1,TGCGCCAGCAGCTTGGTAGCTTCAACTAAGGCGACTGAAGCTTTCTTT,CASSLVASTKATEAFF
.,TRBD2,TRBJ2-5,TRBV24-1,TGTGCCACCAGTGATTCGGTTCTACTAGCGGGAGGCATGGAGACCCAGTACTTC,CATSDSVLLAGGMETQYF